These 18 T cell receptor beta chains came from one sample sequenced in a study of blood T cells in healthy people across ages. Combining a sample-barcoded 5' primer with a J-beta primer mix, a second PCR ran for roughly 6 to 12 cycles. TCRdb reanalysed the 5' RACE reads using MiXCR and keeps one entry per CDR3 protein. There are approximately 1,000,000 distinct CDR3 sequences in the sample; under 55% occur only once, and about 20% lies in the top ten. Material: blood. Source of these receptors: a woman aged 55-75 years in good health.

V usage is TRBV21-1 and J usage is TRBJ2-2; TRBD2, as called in the table, went unchecked against the DNA. TRBV21-1 is termed a pseudogene. This CDR3 is built from 16 residues. CDR3 region: CASSKTHGLNTGELFF. CDR3 DNA: TGTGCCAGCAGCAAAACCCACGGACTGAACACCGGGGAGCTGTTTTTT.

Regarding this clonotype: Relative to the germline gene, one junction end is altered; a read error may explain this. The chain is built from TRBV5-1 and TRBJ2-6; D unclear. Germline loops: CDR1 SGHRS, CDR2 YFSETQ. The CDR3 consists of 18 residues. DNA of the CDR3: TGCGCCAGCAGCTTGGATGCCGGGTTTGGTACTGGGGTCAACGTCCTGACTTTC. This translates into CASSLDAGFGTGVNVLTF.

V gene TRBV9 combines with J gene TRBJ2-1; 9 positions agree with TRBD1. Per the germline V gene, CDR1 is SGDLS and CDR2 is YYNGEE. After removal of 3 bases from V and 4 bases from J, the junction contained 8 bases not matched to a gene. The CDR3 spans 16 residues. CDR3 bases: TGTGCCAGCAGCGCCACTGGACAGGGGCAATACAATGAGCAGTTCTTC. Translating gives CASSATGQGQYNEQFF.

This clonotype was counted between two and nine times. The chain combines TRBV20-1 with TRBJ2-1; TRBD2 matches 10 bases. Germline lookup yields CDR1 DFQATT and CDR2 SNEGSKA (reference sequence). This CDR3 has 17 residues. Trimming at V came to 1 base and at J to 7 bases, leaving 13 bases not matched to a gene. CDR3 in amino acids: CSARAGGAGGPGNEQFF. The CDR3 DNA reads TGCAGTGCTAGAGCCGGAGGAGCGGGAGGGCCTGGTAATGAGCAGTTCTTC.

This clonotype showed up just a few times. This chain links TRBV5-1 with TRBJ2-1; 9 bases match TRBD2. The CDR3 is 15 amino acids. Losses at the gene ends were 4 bases for V and 6 bases for J; bases not matched to a gene: 8. Germline values: CDR1 SGHRS, CDR2 YFSETQ. The CDR3 is CASSGGLAGSNEQFF. The CDR3 DNA is TGCGCCAGCAGCGGGGGCCTAGCGGGATCCAATGAGCAGTTCTTC.

This clonotype was detected a few times. The V gene is TRBV24-1, the J gene TRBJ2-1; D might be TRBD1 (6 bases). Trimming removed 2 bases from V and 7 bases from J, with 14 bases in between. From germline, CDR1 is KGHDR and CDR2 SFDVKD. The CDR3 spans 15 residues. CDR3 bases: TGTGCCACCAGTGATTCCCAGGGGCGCGATAATGAGCAGTTCTTC. It translates to CATSDSQGRDNEQFF.

V and J are TRBV28 and TRBJ1-4; TRBD1 is a possible D gene (6 bases). V lost 5 bases to trimming and J lost 6 bases, with 10 bases between them. CDR1 MDHEN and CDR2 SYDVKM come from the germline V gene. CDR3 length: 13 amino acids. The chain's CDR3 is CASSGQSHEKLFF. The CDR3, as DNA: TGTGCCAGCAGTGGACAGTCCCATGAAAAACTGTTTTTT.

This sequence joins TRBV27 and TRBJ1-1; a possible D gene is TRBD1 (6 bases). V lost 5 bases and J 8 bases, leaving 18 bases between the germline ends. This CDR3 is 14 amino acids long. Germline lookup yields CDR1 MNHEY and CDR2 SMNVEV (reference sequence). CDR3 coding DNA: TGTGCCAGCAGTGTAACCTTATTGGGGGCGGAAGCTTTCTTT. It specifies CASSVTLLGAEAFF.

V is TRBV7-2 and J is TRBJ1-2; weak D call: TRBD1 (5 bases). V was clipped by 1 base and J by 2 bases, with 8 bases between them. This CDR3 is 14 amino acids long. CDR1 and CDR2 (germline): SGHTA, FQGNSA. DNA for the CDR3: TGTGCCAGCAGCTTAGATCCAGGGAACTATGGCTACACCTTC. Translation: CASSLDPGNYGYTF. Filled out from reference TRBV7-2 and TRBJ1-2, the complete variable domain reads GAGVSQSPSNKVTEKGKDVELRCDPISGHTALYWYRQSLGQGLEFLIYFQGNSAPDKSGLPSDRFSAERTGGSVSTLTIQRTQQEDSAVYLCASSLDPGNYGYTFGSGTRLTVV.

This CDR3 is CASSVATNTEAFF. The CDR3 DNA sequence: TGTGCCAGCAGCGTAGCTACGAACACTGAAGCTTTCTTT. This chain links TRBV9 with TRBJ1-1; no firm D call. The CDR3 runs 13 residues. Germline CDR1 and CDR2: SGDLS and YYNGEE. V lost 0 bases and J 1 base, leaving 4 bases between the germline ends.

This rearrangement joins TRBV27 to TRBJ1-6, with 7 positions matching TRBD1. With V trimmed by 4 bases and J by 12 bases, 3 bases remained unmatched. Germline assignment: CDR1 MNHEY and CDR2 SMNVEV (reference sequence). CDR3 length equals 12 residues. The CDR3 loop reads CASSSRTGPLHF. The CDR3 bases are TGTGCCAGCAGTTCCCGGACAGGACCCCTCCACTTT.

The sample holds a few counts of this clonotype. The rearrangement uses TRBV7-2 and TRBJ1-4; possible D gene TRBD1, 6 bases. Trimming pared 2 bases from V and 3 bases from J, leaving 13 bases between. The CDR3 loop spans 16 amino acids. CDR1 and CDR2 (germline): SGHTA, FQGNSA. CDR3 sequence: CASSLTGRGANEKLFF. Here the CDR3 DNA reads TGTGCCAGCAGCTTAACAGGGCGGGGGGCTAATGAAAAACTGTTTTTT.

V usage is TRBV12-3 or TRBV12-4 and J usage is TRBJ2-1; D tentatively fits TRBD1 or TRBD2 (5 bases each). The CDR3 loop spans 16 amino acids. V was shortened by 5 bases and J by 3 bases, with 17 bases between the two germline ends. CDR3 amino acids: CASSGDRDRFYNEQFF. Here the CDR3 DNA reads TGTGCCAGCAGTGGCGACCGGGACCGCTTCTACAATGAGCAGTTCTTC.

This clonotype has only one observation. DNA of the CDR3: TGTGCCAGCAGCTTTAAGGTCTCGGTCCTTTCTGGGGCCAACGTCCTGACTTTC. As protein: CASSFKVSVLSGANVLTF. The chain recombines TRBV7-9 with TRBJ2-6; D not certain. This CDR3 has 18 amino acids. The V end lost 3 bases, the J end lost 1 base, and 16 bases lay between the germline ends. Germline V gene data show CDR1 as SEHNR and CDR2 as FQNEAQ (reference sequence).

The chain carries TRBV7-9 and TRBJ2-7, with 7 bases aligning to TRBD1. The CDR3 runs to 15 residues. V was clipped by 4 bases and J by 0 bases; unmatched bases: 6. Germline loops: CDR1 SEHNR, CDR2 FQNEAQ (reference sequence). The CDR3 here is CASSYDREYSYEQYF. Here the CDR3 DNA reads TGTGCCAGCAGCTACGACAGGGAATACTCCTACGAGCAGTACTTC.

The rearrangement joins TRBV6-6 to TRBJ1-1; D remains ambiguous. From germline, CDR1 is MNHNY and CDR2 SVGAGI (reference sequence). This CDR3 contains 12 residues. Trimming removed 0 bases at V and 3 bases at J, with 2 bases between. CDR3 loop: CASSYSYTEAFF. In DNA form, the CDR3 reads TGTGCCAGCAGTTACTCTTACACTGAAGCTTTCTTT.

V and J are TRBV9 and TRBJ2-4; 7 nucleotides line up with TRBD1. Per germline, CDR1 SGDLS and CDR2 YYNGEE. J was trimmed by 4 bases and V by 0 bases; bases with no gene match: 1. The CDR3 sequence is 14 residues long. The CDR3 nucleotides are TGTGCCAGCAGCGTAGAACAGGGGAAAAACATTCAGTACTTC. It is translated as CASSVEQGKNIQYF. Based on the CDR3 plus reference TRBV9 and TRBJ2-4, the full variable domain is DSGVTQTPKHLITATGQRVTLRCSPRSGDLSVYWYQQSLDQGLQFLIQYYNGEERAKGNILERFSAQQFPDLHSELNLSSLELGDSALYFCASSVEQGKNIQYFGAGTRLSVL.

This clonotype was seen once. V is TRBV5-1 and J is TRBJ2-1; 11 bases line up with TRBD2. Near its end, the DNA agrees better with TRBJ2-7, so the J call may be wrong. The CDR3 length is 17 residues. The V gene's germline CDR1 is SGHRS and CDR2 YFSETQ. CDR3 nucleotide sequence: TGCGCCAGCAGCTTGGAGGGACTAGCGGAGATCTACAATGAGCAGTACTTC. Translated, it gives CASSLEGLAEIYNEQYF.